Listed below are T cell receptor beta chains from one sample, sequenced in a study of technical replicates of blood from a few donors. Profiled with immunoSEQ multiplex PCR; TCRdb holds only in-frame clones, not every one. The sample shows 79,000 or so clones, 95% to 98% of them seen only once. The specimen was T cells isolated from PBMCs. The source of these receptors is a human donor in good health. Each CDR3 is given with its conserved first and last residue. D genes are given only for firm matches. Some rows mark clone size as missing; the rest say once, few, many or name a class of expanded clone.

J gene: TRBJ2-5; clone size: .; D gene: TRBD1; V gene: TRBV5-1; CDR3 DNA: TGCGCCAGCAGCCCAGGGACAGGGGGGTACCAAGAGACCCAGTACTTC; CDR3 protein: CASSPGTGGYQETQYF
J gene: TRBJ2-7; clone size: .; D gene: .; V gene: TRBV5-1; CDR3 DNA: TGCGCCAGCAGCCCTCGACTTTACGAGCAGTACTTC; CDR3 protein: CASSPRLYEQYF
J gene: TRBJ1-2; clone size: .; D gene: TRBD1; V gene: TRBV27; CDR3 DNA: TGTGCCAGCAGTTCCACAGGGGCGATTTACTATGGCTACACCTTC; CDR3 protein: CASSSTGAIYYGYTF
J gene: TRBJ1-2; clone size: .; D gene: .; V gene: TRBV19; CDR3 DNA: TGTGCCAGTAGTATGGTGACAGGATTCCATGGCTACACCTTC; CDR3 protein: CASSMVTGFHGYTF
J gene: TRBJ2-3; clone size: .; D gene: TRBD2; V gene: TRBV7-3; CDR3 DNA: TGTGCCAGCAGCCCCGTTATAGCGGGAGGGGACACAGATACGCAGTATTTT; CDR3 protein: CASSPVIAGGDTDTQYF
J gene: TRBJ1-2; clone size: .; D gene: .; V gene: TRBV9; CDR3 DNA: TGTGCCAGCAGCGTAGGAGAGGGCTATGGCTACACCTTC; CDR3 protein: CASSVGEGYGYTF
J gene: TRBJ2-3; clone size: .; D gene: TRBD1; V gene: TRBV28; CDR3 DNA: TGTGCCAGCAGTCCGCCCCAGGGGGCCCACGCCGGAGATACGCAGTATTTT; CDR3 protein: CASSPPQGAHAGDTQYF
J gene: TRBJ1-3; clone size: .; D gene: TRBD1; V gene: TRBV7-6; CDR3 DNA: TGTGCCAGCAGCATGGGGACAGCCTCTGGAAACACCATATATTTT; CDR3 protein: CASSMGTASGNTIYF
J gene: TRBJ1-5; clone size: .; D gene: .; V gene: TRBV27; CDR3 DNA: TGTGCCAGCAGTTTGGTACAGGGAGATCAGCCCCAGCATTTT; CDR3 protein: CASSLVQGDQPQHF
J gene: TRBJ1-1; clone size: .; D gene: .; V gene: TRBV28; CDR3 DNA: TGTGCCAGCAGTCGCCAAGGGGGTCTCCTGAACACTGAAGCTTTCTTT; CDR3 protein: CASSRQGGLLNTEAFF
J gene: TRBJ1-1; clone size: .; D gene: TRBD1; V gene: TRBV5-1; CDR3 DNA: TGCGCCAGCAGCTTGTCAGGGACAGGGCAAAAGTACACTGAAGCTTTCTTT; CDR3 protein: CASSLSGTGQKYTEAFF
J gene: TRBJ1-4; clone size: once; D gene: .; V gene: TRBV7-8; CDR3 DNA: TGTGCCAGCAGCTTAGCGCTTCCAGAATCAACTAATGAAAAACTGTTTTTT; CDR3 protein: CASSLALPESTNEKLFF
J gene: TRBJ1-1; clone size: .; D gene: .; V gene: TRBV7-2; CDR3 DNA: TGTGCCAGCAGCTTATCCCAGGAAAACACTGAAGCTTTCTTT; CDR3 protein: CASSLSQENTEAFF
J gene: TRBJ2-7; clone size: .; D gene: TRBD1; V gene: TRBV5-1; CDR3 DNA: TGCGCCAGCAGCCCGACAGGGAACCTTAACGAGCAGTACTTC; CDR3 protein: CASSPTGNLNEQYF
J gene: TRBJ2-1; clone size: .; D gene: TRBD2; V gene: TRBV7-7; CDR3 DNA: TGTGCTAGCTCGAGGGACTACCCTACGAATGAGCAGTTCTTC; CDR3 protein: CASSRDYPTNEQFF
J gene: TRBJ2-7; clone size: .; D gene: TRBD2; V gene: TRBV13; CDR3 DNA: TGTGCCAGCAGCCGCCCCCGACTAGCGCTATCTTCCTACGAGCAGTACTTC; CDR3 protein: CASSRPRLALSSYEQYF
J gene: TRBJ1-2; clone size: once; D gene: .; V gene: TRBV6-5; CDR3 DNA: TGTGCCAGCAGTTACTCCGGGACTGGGGTGAGGGGCTACACCTTC; CDR3 protein: CASSYSGTGVRGYTF
J gene: TRBJ1-1; clone size: .; D gene: .; V gene: TRBV30; CDR3 DNA: TGTGCCTGGAGTGGGGGGGCTGAAGCTTTCTTT; CDR3 protein: CAWSGGAEAFF
J gene: TRBJ1-5; clone size: .; D gene: .; V gene: TRBV5-5; CDR3 DNA: TGTGCCAGCAGCTGGGCCCAGTTGGCAAATCAGCCCCAGCATTTT; CDR3 protein: CASSWAQLANQPQHF
J gene: TRBJ1-4; clone size: .; D gene: TRBD1; V gene: TRBV30; CDR3 DNA: TGTGCCTGGAGTGGAGCACAGGGGAATGAAAAACTGTTTTTT; CDR3 protein: CAWSGAQGNEKLFF
J gene: TRBJ1-2; clone size: .; D gene: .; V gene: TRBV5-6; CDR3 DNA: TGTGCCAGCAGCTTTAGTCAGGCCTATGGCTACACCTTC; CDR3 protein: CASSFSQAYGYTF
J gene: TRBJ1-1; clone size: .; D gene: .; V gene: TRBV27; CDR3 DNA: TGTGCCAGCAGTTTAGCGGCCGGAAGGAACACTGAAGCTTTCTTT; CDR3 protein: CASSLAAGRNTEAFF
J gene: TRBJ2-7; clone size: .; D gene: .; V gene: TRBV27; CDR3 DNA: TGTGCCAGCAGTTTATCAGGGGTAGCCTACGAGCAGTACTTC; CDR3 protein: CASSLSGVAYEQYF
J gene: TRBJ2-3; clone size: once; D gene: TRBD2; V gene: TRBV11-2; CDR3 DNA: TGTGCCAGCAGCAGACTAGCGGGAAGCACAGATACGCAGTATTTT; CDR3 protein: CASSRLAGSTDTQYF
J gene: TRBJ2-7; clone size: .; D gene: .; V gene: TRBV27; CDR3 DNA: TGTGCCAGCGGGGACTTAACCTACGAGCAGTACTTC; CDR3 protein: CASGDLTYEQYF
J gene: TRBJ1-2; clone size: .; D gene: .; V gene: TRBV5-6; CDR3 DNA: TGTGCCAGCAGCTTTACAGGGTACTACACCTTC; CDR3 protein: CASSFTGYYTF
J gene: TRBJ2-3; clone size: .; D gene: TRBD1; V gene: TRBV9; CDR3 DNA: TGTGCCAGTAGCGGGACAGGGGCGAACACAGATACGCAGTATTTT; CDR3 protein: CASSGTGANTDTQYF
J gene: TRBJ2-2; clone size: .; D gene: TRBD2; V gene: TRBV5-1; CDR3 DNA: TGCGCCAGCAGCCCTAGCGGGAGGTCGACCGGGGAGCTGTTTTTT; CDR3 protein: CASSPSGRSTGELFF
J gene: TRBJ1-5; clone size: .; D gene: .; V gene: TRBV28; CDR3 DNA: TGTGCCACTCTTAACTTTGATCAGCCCCAGCATTTT; CDR3 protein: CATLNFDQPQHF
J gene: TRBJ1-2; clone size: .; D gene: .; V gene: TRBV2; CDR3 DNA: TGTGCCAGCAGTAGTGGGGCGGCTAACTATGGCTACACCTTC; CDR3 protein: CASSSGAANYGYTF
J gene: TRBJ1-5; clone size: once; D gene: .; V gene: TRBV4-1; CDR3 DNA: TGCGCCAGCAGCCAAGAAACTGGGCGATATAGCAATCAGCCCCAGCATTTT; CDR3 protein: CASSQETGRYSNQPQHF
J gene: TRBJ2-2; clone size: .; D gene: .; V gene: TRBV7-9; CDR3 DNA: TGTGCCAGCAGCTTCGAACGGTCTTACACCGGGGAGCTGTTTTTT; CDR3 protein: CASSFERSYTGELFF
J gene: TRBJ1-2; clone size: .; D gene: TRBD1; V gene: TRBV6-1; CDR3 DNA: TGTGCCAGCACCTTGGACAGGTGGAGTGGCTACACCTTC; CDR3 protein: CASTLDRWSGYTF
J gene: TRBJ2-3; clone size: .; D gene: .; V gene: TRBV5-4; CDR3 DNA: TGTGCCAGCAGCTTCTCGGGCGGAGGAAGGCCAGATACGCAGTATTTT; CDR3 protein: CASSFSGGGRPDTQYF
J gene: TRBJ1-2; clone size: .; D gene: .; V gene: TRBV2; CDR3 DNA: TGTGCCAGCAGTGAAGACAGTGCTAACTATGGCTACACCTTC; CDR3 protein: CASSEDSANYGYTF
J gene: TRBJ1-1; clone size: .; D gene: .; V gene: TRBV7-2; CDR3 DNA: TGTGCCAGCAGCCACACAGGGCTGAACACTGAAGCTTTCTTT; CDR3 protein: CASSHTGLNTEAFF
J gene: TRBJ2-5; clone size: .; D gene: TRBD2; V gene: TRBV19; CDR3 DNA: TGTGCCAGTAGTATGGGAGCGGGAGGGTCAGAGACCCAGTACTTC; CDR3 protein: CASSMGAGGSETQYF
J gene: TRBJ2-5; clone size: .; D gene: .; V gene: TRBV30; CDR3 DNA: TGTGCCTGGAAGAGTAATGGACTTACCCAGTACTTC; CDR3 protein: CAWKSNGLTQYF
J gene: TRBJ1-5; clone size: .; D gene: .; V gene: TRBV6-1; CDR3 DNA: TGTGCCAGTCGTGAGCCATTCAATCAGCCCCAGCATTTT; CDR3 protein: CASREPFNQPQHF
J gene: TRBJ1-2; clone size: .; D gene: TRBD1; V gene: TRBV18; CDR3 DNA: TGTGCCAGCTCACCCAGCGGACAGGGCTATGGCTACACCTTC; CDR3 protein: CASSPSGQGYGYTF
J gene: TRBJ2-7; clone size: .; D gene: TRBD2; V gene: TRBV2; CDR3 DNA: TGTGCCAGCAGGGGGACTAGCGGGAGCTCCTACGAGCAGTACTTC; CDR3 protein: CASRGTSGSSYEQYF
J gene: TRBJ2-3; clone size: .; D gene: .; V gene: TRBV18; CDR3 DNA: TGTGCCAGCTCACCTAGAGCGGAGGGGACAGATACGCAGTATTTT; CDR3 protein: CASSPRAEGTDTQYF
J gene: TRBJ2-7; clone size: .; D gene: TRBD1; V gene: TRBV6-5; CDR3 DNA: TGTGCCAGCAGTTACTCGATCAGTGACAGGGGGGCCGAGCAGTACTTC; CDR3 protein: CASSYSISDRGAEQYF
J gene: TRBJ2-1; clone size: .; D gene: .; V gene: TRBV30; CDR3 DNA: TGTGCCTGGAGTGAAGCTAACTCCTACAATGAGCAGTTCTTC; CDR3 protein: CAWSEANSYNEQFF
J gene: TRBJ2-7; clone size: .; D gene: .; V gene: TRBV5-1; CDR3 DNA: TGCGCCAGCAGCCCCCGGGACAACCTCGCCTACGAGCAGTACTTC; CDR3 protein: CASSPRDNLAYEQYF
J gene: TRBJ2-3; clone size: .; D gene: .; V gene: TRBV6-1; CDR3 DNA: TGTGCCAGCAGTGAAAGGGGGGGAGCGGGAAGAGTCACAGATACGCAGTATTTT; CDR3 protein: CASSERGGAGRVTDTQYF
J gene: TRBJ2-1; clone size: .; D gene: TRBD1; V gene: TRBV7-9; CDR3 DNA: TGTGCCAGCAGCTTGTGGACAGGGGTTCTCTACAATGAGCAGTTCTTC; CDR3 protein: CASSLWTGVLYNEQFF
J gene: TRBJ2-3; clone size: once; D gene: TRBD2; V gene: TRBV7-2; CDR3 DNA: TGTGCCACGGGACTAGCGATATCTGAGTCTAGCACAGATACGCAGTATTTT; CDR3 protein: CATGLAISESSTDTQYF
J gene: TRBJ1-1; clone size: .; D gene: .; V gene: TRBV10-3; CDR3 DNA: TGTGCCACCAAGCGACGGACAGTGAACACTGAAGCTTTCTTT; CDR3 protein: CATKRRTVNTEAFF
J gene: TRBJ2-7; clone size: .; D gene: .; V gene: TRBV25-1; CDR3 DNA: TGTGCCAGCAGTGAGGGACACGGAATGTACGAGCAGTACTTC; CDR3 protein: CASSEGHGMYEQYF
J gene: TRBJ1-1; clone size: .; D gene: .; V gene: TRBV9; CDR3 DNA: TGTGCCAGCAGCGCCTCAGGATCCACTGAAGCTTTCTTT; CDR3 protein: CASSASGSTEAFF
J gene: TRBJ2-5; clone size: .; D gene: .; V gene: TRBV7-6; CDR3 DNA: TGTGCCAGCAGCCAGGAACCCGACGAGACCCAGTACTTC; CDR3 protein: CASSQEPDETQYF
J gene: TRBJ1-1; clone size: .; D gene: .; V gene: TRBV27; CDR3 DNA: TGTGCCAGCAGTTTATCCAGGGGGAACACTGAAGCTTTCTTT; CDR3 protein: CASSLSRGNTEAFF
J gene: TRBJ1-1; clone size: .; D gene: .; V gene: TRBV30; CDR3 DNA: TGTGCCTGGAGTGTACGAGGTGCCCCTGAAGCTTTCTTT; CDR3 protein: CAWSVRGAPEAFF
J gene: TRBJ1-2; clone size: .; D gene: .; V gene: TRBV7-3; CDR3 DNA: TGTGCCAGCAGCTTAATACCAGGGGAAGGAGGTGGCTACACCTTC; CDR3 protein: CASSLIPGEGGGYTF
J gene: TRBJ1-2; clone size: .; D gene: TRBD1; V gene: TRBV30; CDR3 DNA: TGTGCCTGGAGAAGACAGGGACCTTATGGCTACACCTTC; CDR3 protein: CAWRRQGPYGYTF
J gene: TRBJ2-1; clone size: .; D gene: TRBD2; V gene: TRBV25-1; CDR3 DNA: TGTGCCAGCAGTGTCCTAGCGGGAGGGCCGGCGTACGATGAGCAGTTCTTC; CDR3 protein: CASSVLAGGPAYDEQFF